Below are 14 T cell receptor beta chains sequenced from a single sample in a study of post-analysis software for immune sequencing data. Study-level points and caveats: About 5 TRBV segments occurring more often in patients than controls included TRBV5-6, TRBV5-1 and TRBV20-1.

Unique-molecular-identifier-tagged TCR beta cDNA libraries were used. TCRdb reprocessed the PCR reads with MiXCR, giving one entry per CDR3 protein. The data hold roughly 700,000 distinct CDR3 sequences, with 30% observed a single time. Their target antigens are unknown. The sample consisted of blood. These TCRs come from a girl between 5 and 17 years old with multiple sclerosis.

The sample holds many counts of this clonotype. The DNA of the CDR3 is TGTGCCAGCAACAGGGGAATGGGCTACACCTTC. Residues: CASNRGMGYTF. The chain combines TRBV7-2 with TRBJ1-2, with 7 nucleotides matching TRBD1. CDR1 is SGHTA, CDR2 FQGNSA, per germline. The CDR3 is 11 residues long. V lost 7 bases to trimming and J lost 8 bases; unmatched junction nucleotides: 4.

V and J are TRBV20-1 and TRBJ2-1; the D gene is possibly TRBD2 (5 bases). Deletions cut 0 bases from V and 14 bases from J, with 14 bases between. The CDR3 is 12 residues long. Germline V gene data show CDR1 as DFQATT and CDR2 as SNEGSKA (reference sequence). This CDR3 is CSARDRRAWEFF. CDR3 nucleotides: TGCAGTGCTAGAGATCGGCGGGCCTGGGAGTTCTTC.

This clonotype was seen at least ten times. The chain joins TRBV27 to TRBJ2-1; D is possibly TRBD1 or TRBD2 (5 bases each). The germline V and J ends were trimmed by 5 bases and 2 bases, with 7 bases remaining between them. Germline V gene lookup returns CDR1 MNHEY and CDR2 SMNVEV (reference sequence). There are 13 residues in the CDR3. In DNA form, the CDR3 reads TGTGCCAGCAGTCAGGGAGCCTACAATGAGCAGTTCTTC. It encodes CASSQGAYNEQFF.

This clonotype was found a few times. The germline gene is not matched at one end of the junction; a read error may be the cause. The J gene is TRBJ1-6, the V gene TRBV11-1, with 12 bases matching TRBD1. Per germline, CDR1 SGHAT and CDR2 FQDESV (reference sequence). CDR3 length equals 19 residues. CDR3 loop: CASSRGTGGVGTYNLPLHF. For the CDR3, the DNA is TGTGCCAGCAGCCGTGGGACAGGGGGCGTCGGGACCTATAATTTACCCCTCCACTTT. The full variable domain, its missing parts supplied by reference TRBV11-1 and TRBJ1-6, is EAEVAQSPRYKITEKSQAVAFWCDPISGHATLYWYRQILGQGPELLVQFQDESVVDDSQLPKDRFSAERLKGVDSTLKIQPAELGDSAMYLCASSRGTGGVGTYNLPLHFGNGTRLTVT.

This clonotype was seen a few times. The gene calls are TRBV29-1 and TRBJ1-1, with D perhaps matching TRBD1 (6 bases). The CDR3 spans 15 residues. Germline V lookup: CDR1 SQVTM, CDR2 ANQGSEA. V was clipped by 4 bases and J by 5 bases, with 20 bases between them. The CDR3, as DNA: TGCAGCGTTGTGGGACGGGACAAGGTGATAACTGAAGCTTTCTTT. It codes for CSVVGRDKVITEAFF.

V is TRBV7-2 and J is TRBJ1-2; 10 positions agree with TRBD1. J gave up 8 bases and V 5 bases, and 8 bases lay outside the gene matches. The CDR3 length is 14 residues. Per the germline V gene, CDR1 is SGHTA and CDR2 is FQGNSA. CDR3 coding DNA: TGTGCCAGCAGCCCTGGACAGGGGGTAGGGGGCTACACCTTC. Translating it yields CASSPGQGVGGYTF.

V usage is TRBV7-2 and J usage is TRBJ2-3; 8 bases line up with TRBD1. Germline V lookup: CDR1 SGHTA, CDR2 FQGNSA. This CDR3 is built from 14 residues. V shed 3 bases and J 7 bases; nucleotides not matched to a gene: 6. CDR3 residues: CASSFSQGGNTQYF. The DNA of the CDR3 is TGTGCCAGCAGCTTTTCACAGGGGGGAAATACGCAGTATTTT.

The chain carries TRBV7-2 and TRBJ2-1; either TRBD1 or TRBD2 may fit D (6 bases each). Germline V gives CDR1 SGHTA, CDR2 FQGNSA. V lost 2 bases and J lost 9, with 8 bases in between. The CDR3 is 12 amino acids. CDR3 nucleotides: TGTGCCAGCAGCTTAACGGGGGCTGAGCAGTTCTTC. Amino acid sequence: CASSLTGAEQFF.

The chain uses TRBV6-2 or TRBV6-3 and TRBJ2-7, with 7 positions matching TRBD1. The CDR3 consists of 12 residues. With 10 bases clipped from V and 2 bases from J, the junction kept 5 bases outside the gene matches. CDR1 and CDR2 (germline): MNHEY, SVGEGT. CDR3 protein: CAIKGGTYEQYF. CDR3 DNA sequence: TGTGCCATAAAAGGGGGCACCTACGAGCAGTACTTC.

J is TRBJ1-1 and V is TRBV18; possibly TRBD1 for D (6 bases). The germline gives CDR1 KGHSH, CDR2 LQKENI. Trimming cost V 5 bases and J 2 bases, with 15 bases left between them. This CDR3 is 15 amino acids long. The CDR3 is CASSSAGQINTEAFF. Here the CDR3 DNA reads TGTGCCAGCTCATCAGCTGGACAGATAAACACTGAAGCTTTCTTT.

The chain employs TRBV6-1 and TRBJ1-2; D possibly corresponds to TRBD1 (6 bases). Trimming stripped 3 bases from V and 7 bases from J, with 15 bases between. The CDR3 is made up of 14 amino acids. CDR1 is MNHNS, CDR2 SASEGT, per germline. CDR3 coding DNA: TGTGCCAGCAGTGACGCCGGGGGCGCCGGTGGCTACACCTTC. This codes for CASSDAGGAGGYTF.

This clonotype was detected only a few times. This CDR3 is CASSFPVNYGYTF. DNA for the CDR3: TGTGCCAGCAGCTTTCCAGTTAACTATGGCTACACCTTC. This sequence joins TRBV7-2 and TRBJ1-2; D is unresolved. V was shortened by 3 bases and J by 1 base, with 6 bases between the two germline ends. This CDR3 is built from 13 residues. CDR1 is SGHTA and CDR2 is FQGNSA in the germline V gene.

This clonotype appeared a few times. The chain is built from TRBV10-3 and TRBJ2-1; TRBD2 matches at 10 bases. Trimming removed 2 bases from V and 8 bases from J; junction bases left unmatched: 9. Looked up from germline, CDR1 is ENHRY and CDR2 is SYGVKD. This CDR3 contains 16 residues. The CDR3 DNA reads TGTGCCATCAGTGAGGGACTAGCGGATGGGGGGGATGAGCAGTTCTTC. It yields the protein CAISEGLADGGDEQFF.

This clonotype occurred once. The rearrangement uses TRBV10-3 and TRBJ2-3; 7 nucleotides match TRBD1. J was trimmed by 6 bases and V by 4 bases; bases with no gene match: 10. Germline V CDR1 and CDR2: ENHRY, SYGVKD. CDR3 length: 15 residues. The CDR3, as DNA: TGTGCCATCAGTGGGGACAGTCGCTACCAGGATACGCAGTATTTT. It is translated as CAISGDSRYQDTQYF.